Listed here are 24 T cell receptor beta chains from one sample, sequenced in a study of human T cells and chemical hapten exposure. TCRdb ran MiXCR on the RACE reads and lists one entry per CDR3 protein. The table lists about 380,000 distinct CDR3 sequences, roughly 6.3% of them singletons. Time point meaning: patch test 2, 6 weeks after DPC sensitization. Treatment in this sample: therapeutic diphenylcyclopropenone sensitization with weekly scalp DPC. Material: whole blood, obtained in connection with sensitization to the hapten diphenylcyclopropenone (DPC). Receptor source: a woman younger than 35 with alopecia areata. Some clones in this sample may be carry-over from other donors' samples.

The chain carries TRBV7-9 and TRBJ2-5; 8 nucleotides match TRBD1. Trimming took 2 bases from V and 0 from J; bases not matched to a gene: 5. Germline V gene data show CDR1 as SEHNR and CDR2 as FQNEAQ (reference sequence). This CDR3 has 16 residues. Written as DNA, the CDR3 is TGTGCCAGCAGCTTACAAACAGGGGGGTACCAAGAGACCCAGTACTTC. This codes for CASSLQTGGYQETQYF. The full variable domain, its missing parts supplied by reference TRBV7-9 and TRBJ2-5, is DTGVSQNPRHKITKRGQNVTFRCDPISEHNRLYWYRQTLGQGPEFLTYFQNEAQLEKSRLLSDRFSAERPKGSFSTLEIQRTEQGDSAMYLCASSLQTGGYQETQYFGPGTRLLVL.

The chain uses TRBV18 and TRBJ2-1; 12 bases map to TRBD2. Losses at the gene ends were 3 bases for V and 0 bases for J; bases not matched to a gene: 6. This CDR3 comprises 18 residues. The germline gives CDR1 KGHSH, CDR2 LQKENI. The CDR3 DNA reads TGTGCCAGCTCACCCCCCGGACTAGCGGGGAGCTCCTACAATGAGCAGTTCTTC. Its protein is CASSPPGLAGSSYNEQFF. Variable domain in full (rest from reference TRBV18 and TRBJ2-1): NAGVMQNPRHLVRRRGQEARLRCSPMKGHSHVYWYRQLPEEGLKFMVYLQKENIIDESGMPKERFSAEFPKEGPSILRIQQVVRGDSAAYFCASSPPGLAGSSYNEQFFGPGTRLTVL.

This clonotype was recorded at least ten times. The V gene is TRBV5-4, the J gene TRBJ2-7; D remains ambiguous. Germline V CDR1 and CDR2: SGHNT, YYREEE (reference sequence). V lost 2 bases, J lost 2 bases, and 14 bases lay in between. The CDR3 runs 15 residues. Here the CDR3 DNA reads TGTGCCAGCAGCTTCGGCGCTGTCGCCGCCTACGAGCAGTACTTC. It codes for CASSFGAVAAYEQYF.

This clonotype turned up a few times. The chain couples TRBV7-2 to TRBJ2-3, with 9 bases lining up with TRBD2. CDR1 and CDR2 from the germline V gene are SGHTA and FQGNSA. Losses at the gene ends were 1 base for V and 9 bases for J; bases not matched to a gene: 8. The length of the CDR3 is 15 residues. This CDR3 is CASSLVIAGEGTQYF. The CDR3 DNA reads TGTGCCAGCAGCTTAGTAATAGCGGGGGAGGGGACGCAGTATTTT.

This clonotype was picked up many times. This chain links TRBV5-6 with TRBJ1-3; tentative D call: TRBD1 (5 bases). The CDR3 runs to 17 residues. V lost 4 bases and J 0 bases, leaving 17 bases between the germline ends. CDR1 and CDR2 (germline): SGHDT, YYEEEE. The CDR3 DNA reads TGTGCCAGCAGCCGCCCCGTTGGGGGGTTCTCTGGAAACACCATATATTTT. It translates to CASSRPVGGFSGNTIYF.

With respect to this clonotype: This may be a read error: a much more frequent sequence differs by one nucleotide. No conserved phenylalanine or tryptophan ends this CDR3, so it is likely a read error. The chain couples TRBV6-2 or TRBV6-3 to TRBJ2-3; tentative D call: TRBD1 (5 bases). Germline CDR1 MNHEY, CDR2 SVGEGT. Between the trimmed V and J ends, which lost 0 bases and 3 bases, there was a span of 16 bases. The CDR3 is 17 amino acids. The CDR3 sequence is CASSYSIGRDWTDTQYL. The CDR3 bases are TGTGCCAGCAGTTACTCGATCGGCAGGGATTGGACAGATACGCAGTATCTT.

This clonotype has just a few counts. This rearrangement joins TRBV29-1 to TRBJ2-1; TRBD2 agrees at 8 bases. This CDR3 comprises 15 residues. Germline V gives CDR1 SQVTM, CDR2 ANQGSEA. The junction had 9 bases not matched to a gene; V was cut back by 0 bases and J by 8 bases. The DNA for the CDR3 is TGCAGCGTTGAAGAGGGACGCGGGGGGCTCGATGAGCAGTTCTTC. Translation gives CSVEEGRGGLDEQFF.

The table lists this clonotype with a few counts. The J gene is TRBJ2-7, the V gene TRBV3-1; 7 bases align to TRBD1. Per the germline V gene, CDR1 is LGHDT and CDR2 is YNNKEL (reference sequence). The CDR3 sequence is 14 residues long. The junction had 4 bases not matched to a gene; V was cut back by 3 bases and J by 2 bases. The CDR3 DNA reads as TGTGCCAGCAGCCAGTTTCAGGGGGCCTACGAGCAGTACTTC. As protein: CASSQFQGAYEQYF.

Only one count was recorded for this clonotype. This chain uses TRBV12-5 with TRBJ2-1, with D unresolved. With 7 bases removed from V and 10 bases from J, the gap between germline ends came to 11 bases. Germline lookup yields CDR1 LGHNT and CDR2 FRNRAP. The CDR3 runs 11 residues. CDR3 sequence (DNA): TGTGCTAGTGCCTTGGGTAGGGAGCAGTTCTTC. Translated, it gives CASALGREQFF.

This clonotype was counted ten times or more. The J gene is TRBJ1-5, the V gene TRBV27, with no clear D. CDR1 and CDR2 from the germline V gene are MNHEY and SMNVEV (reference sequence). This CDR3 has 14 amino acids. The ends were cut back, 5 bases at V and 4 bases at J, with 12 bases in the middle. CDR3: CASSVESSNQPQHF. The DNA of the CDR3 is TGTGCCAGCAGTGTGGAGTCCTCGAATCAGCCCCAGCATTTT.

V usage is TRBV7-2 and J usage is TRBJ2-7; D is ambiguous. CDR3 length: 11 amino acids. CDR1 and CDR2 (germline): SGHTA, FQGNSA. V lost 2 bases and J lost 6, with 5 bases in between. The CDR3 sequence is CASSLWSEQYF. The CDR3 DNA follows: TGTGCCAGCAGCTTATGGTCCGAGCAGTACTTC. Full variable domain (outside the CDR3, taken from reference TRBV7-2 and TRBJ2-7): GAGVSQSPSNKVTEKGKDVELRCDPISGHTALYWYRQSLGQGLEFLIYFQGNSAPDKSGLPSDRFSAERTGGSVSTLTIQRTQQEDSAVYLCASSLWSEQYFGPGTRLTVT.

The chain couples TRBV7-9 to TRBJ2-3; 7 bases map to TRBD2. The ends lost 4 bases at V and 3 bases at J; junction bases unmatched: 7. Germline V gives CDR1 SEHNR, CDR2 FQNEAQ (reference sequence). CDR3 length: 15 residues. Here the CDR3 reads CASSSRDYLTDTQYF. CDR3 bases: TGTGCCAGCAGCTCAAGGGACTACCTTACAGATACGCAGTATTTT.

Ten or more counts support this clonotype. J is TRBJ1-4 and V is TRBV28; D uncertain. CDR3 length: 10 amino acids. Germline loops: CDR1 MDHEN, CDR2 SYDVKM. Deletions cut 7 bases from V and 6 bases from J, with 3 bases between. CDR3 DNA: TGTGCCAGCAAAGATGAAAAACTGTTTTTT. Translating gives CASKDEKLFF.

DNA for the CDR3: TGTGCCAGCAGCCCATGGGGACAGGGCGAGTACGAGCAGTACTTC. This translates into CASSPWGQGEYEQYF. The rearrangement uses TRBV7-2 and TRBJ2-7; 9 bases are shared with TRBD1. The germline V gene encodes CDR1 SGHTA and CDR2 FQGNSA. The CDR3 consists of 15 residues. With V trimmed by 5 bases and J by 4 bases, 9 bases remained unmatched.

This clonotype appeared a few times. This sequence joins TRBV5-1 and TRBJ1-1; TRBD1 matches at 7 bases. From germline, CDR1 is SGHRS and CDR2 YFSETQ. Trimming at V came to 3 bases and at J to 0 bases, leaving 8 bases not matched to a gene. This CDR3 is 16 amino acids long. The CDR3 spells CASSSTTGAVNTEAFF. CDR3 nucleotide sequence: TGCGCCAGCAGCTCGACCACAGGGGCAGTGAACACTGAAGCTTTCTTT.

The CDR3 loop reads CASSPPTPGTSYEQYF. Here the CDR3 DNA reads TGTGCCAGCTCACCACCGACGCCGGGGACCTCCTACGAGCAGTACTTC. The rearrangement joins TRBV18 to TRBJ2-7; D may match TRBD1 or TRBD2 (5 bases each). Germline lookup yields CDR1 KGHSH and CDR2 LQKENI. The CDR3 contains 16 residues. Trimming took 0 bases from V and 0 from J, leaving 12 bases between them.

This chain connects TRBV11-3 to TRBJ2-1, with 7 bases identical to TRBD2. This CDR3 has 13 amino acids. CDR1 is SGHNT, CDR2 YENEEA, per germline. The V segment lost 4 bases and the J segment 9 bases; nucleotides outside the gene matches: 6. The CDR3 here is CASSSSGRTEQFF. CDR3 coding DNA: TGTGCCAGCAGCTCCTCCGGGAGGACTGAGCAGTTCTTC.

This clonotype has a count of ten or more. The J gene is TRBJ1-5, the V gene TRBV7-2; possible D gene TRBD1, 6 bases. This CDR3 spans 15 amino acids. Germline V lookup: CDR1 SGHTA, CDR2 FQGNSA. V lost 4 bases to trimming and J lost 1 base, with 11 bases between them. The CDR3 sequence: CASSSPQGSNQPQHF. The DNA of the CDR3 is TGTGCCAGCAGCTCTCCGCAGGGGAGCAATCAGCCCCAGCATTTT. Complete variable domain (other parts from reference TRBV7-2 and TRBJ1-5): GAGVSQSPSNKVTEKGKDVELRCDPISGHTALYWYRQSLGQGLEFLIYFQGNSAPDKSGLPSDRFSAERTGGSVSTLTIQRTQQEDSAVYLCASSSPQGSNQPQHFGDGTRLSIL.

This chain uses TRBV5-4 with TRBJ2-3; TRBD2 aligns across 8 bases. The CDR3 sequence is 14 residues long. The ends lost 0 bases at V and 6 bases at J; junction bases unmatched: 3. Germline CDR1 is SGHNT and CDR2 is YYREEE (reference sequence). The CDR3 region is CASSLEAGADTQYF. As DNA, the CDR3 is TGTGCCAGCAGCTTGGAAGCGGGGGCTGATACGCAGTATTTT.

The J gene is TRBJ2-5, the V gene TRBV9; D perhaps matches TRBD2 (6 bases). V was trimmed by 1 base and J by 3 bases, leaving 7 bases between them. CDR3 length: 13 amino acids. The germline V gene encodes CDR1 SGDLS and CDR2 YYNGEE. The CDR3 DNA reads as TGTGCCAGCAGCGTATGGGGGGAAGAGACCCAGTACTTC. Its protein is CASSVWGEETQYF.

This clonotype was observed a few times. The chain has TRBV29-1 and TRBJ1-2, with 9 bases fitting TRBD1. Trimming at V came to 3 bases and at J to 4 bases, leaving 9 bases not matched to a gene. The CDR3 loop spans 15 amino acids. From germline, CDR1 is SQVTM and CDR2 ANQGSEA. The DNA of the CDR3 is TGCAGCGTTGAGGCCCGGGACAGGGATAGCTATGGCTACACCTTC. Translation gives CSVEARDRDSYGYTF.

In its sample, this clonotype was seen a few times. The chain combines TRBV5-5 with TRBJ2-7, with D possibly called TRBD1 or TRBD2 (5 bases each). CDR3 length: 14 amino acids. Trimming stripped 4 bases from V and 7 bases from J, with 18 bases between. Germline CDR1 SGHKS, CDR2 YYEKEE (reference sequence). Here the CDR3 DNA reads TGTGCCAGCAGCCTCGAGGGGCGGGCCGGGGAGCAGTACTTC. This sequence encodes CASSLEGRAGEQYF. Together with reference TRBV5-5 and TRBJ2-7, the CDR3 gives the full variable domain: DAGVTQSPTHLIKTRGQQVTLRCSPISGHKSVSWYQQVLGQGPQFIFQYYEKEERGRGNFPDRFSARQFPNYSSELNVNALLLGDSALYLCASSLEGRAGEQYFGPGTRLTVT.

This chain uses TRBV5-6 with TRBJ2-1; D gene ambiguous. V gave up 6 bases and J gave up 8 bases, with 12 bases separating them. From germline, CDR1 is SGHDT and CDR2 YYEEEE. The CDR3 contains 12 residues. The CDR3 loop reads CASKRQGDEQFF. In nucleotides, the CDR3 is TGTGCCAGCAAAAGACAAGGCGATGAGCAGTTCTTC.

The J gene is TRBJ2-1, the V gene TRBV7-2, with a tentative D call TRBD2 (7 bases). The length of the CDR3 is 16 residues. V was clipped by 5 bases and J by 2 bases, with 16 bases between them. Germline V gives CDR1 SGHTA, CDR2 FQGNSA. DNA of the CDR3: TGTGCCAGCAGCACCCGTAGGGGGGGGGCCTACAATGAGCAGTTCTTC. It yields the protein CASSTRRGGAYNEQFF.